This record covers a single T cell receptor beta chain. This sample is part of a study of blood T cell repertoires in COVID-19. Here immunoSEQ multiplex PCR was the method, and the copy in TCRdb shows in-frame clones only, minus some. The repertoire holds about 68,000 clones, with 90% as singletons. V was pared by 5 bases and J by 0 bases, with 7 bases of the junction left unmatched. Per germline, CDR1 MDHEN and CDR2 SYDVKM. This CDR3 has 16 amino acids. The chain combines TRBV28 with TRBJ1-5, with 7 nucleotides matching TRBD1. Sequenced material: peripheral blood. The TCR was taken from a human donor in a cohort sampled during active COVID-19. CDR3 sequence reads: CASSPFGTDSNQPQHF. In DNA, the CDR3 is TGTGCCAGCAGTCCATTCGGGACAGATAGCAATCAGCCCCAGCATTTT.